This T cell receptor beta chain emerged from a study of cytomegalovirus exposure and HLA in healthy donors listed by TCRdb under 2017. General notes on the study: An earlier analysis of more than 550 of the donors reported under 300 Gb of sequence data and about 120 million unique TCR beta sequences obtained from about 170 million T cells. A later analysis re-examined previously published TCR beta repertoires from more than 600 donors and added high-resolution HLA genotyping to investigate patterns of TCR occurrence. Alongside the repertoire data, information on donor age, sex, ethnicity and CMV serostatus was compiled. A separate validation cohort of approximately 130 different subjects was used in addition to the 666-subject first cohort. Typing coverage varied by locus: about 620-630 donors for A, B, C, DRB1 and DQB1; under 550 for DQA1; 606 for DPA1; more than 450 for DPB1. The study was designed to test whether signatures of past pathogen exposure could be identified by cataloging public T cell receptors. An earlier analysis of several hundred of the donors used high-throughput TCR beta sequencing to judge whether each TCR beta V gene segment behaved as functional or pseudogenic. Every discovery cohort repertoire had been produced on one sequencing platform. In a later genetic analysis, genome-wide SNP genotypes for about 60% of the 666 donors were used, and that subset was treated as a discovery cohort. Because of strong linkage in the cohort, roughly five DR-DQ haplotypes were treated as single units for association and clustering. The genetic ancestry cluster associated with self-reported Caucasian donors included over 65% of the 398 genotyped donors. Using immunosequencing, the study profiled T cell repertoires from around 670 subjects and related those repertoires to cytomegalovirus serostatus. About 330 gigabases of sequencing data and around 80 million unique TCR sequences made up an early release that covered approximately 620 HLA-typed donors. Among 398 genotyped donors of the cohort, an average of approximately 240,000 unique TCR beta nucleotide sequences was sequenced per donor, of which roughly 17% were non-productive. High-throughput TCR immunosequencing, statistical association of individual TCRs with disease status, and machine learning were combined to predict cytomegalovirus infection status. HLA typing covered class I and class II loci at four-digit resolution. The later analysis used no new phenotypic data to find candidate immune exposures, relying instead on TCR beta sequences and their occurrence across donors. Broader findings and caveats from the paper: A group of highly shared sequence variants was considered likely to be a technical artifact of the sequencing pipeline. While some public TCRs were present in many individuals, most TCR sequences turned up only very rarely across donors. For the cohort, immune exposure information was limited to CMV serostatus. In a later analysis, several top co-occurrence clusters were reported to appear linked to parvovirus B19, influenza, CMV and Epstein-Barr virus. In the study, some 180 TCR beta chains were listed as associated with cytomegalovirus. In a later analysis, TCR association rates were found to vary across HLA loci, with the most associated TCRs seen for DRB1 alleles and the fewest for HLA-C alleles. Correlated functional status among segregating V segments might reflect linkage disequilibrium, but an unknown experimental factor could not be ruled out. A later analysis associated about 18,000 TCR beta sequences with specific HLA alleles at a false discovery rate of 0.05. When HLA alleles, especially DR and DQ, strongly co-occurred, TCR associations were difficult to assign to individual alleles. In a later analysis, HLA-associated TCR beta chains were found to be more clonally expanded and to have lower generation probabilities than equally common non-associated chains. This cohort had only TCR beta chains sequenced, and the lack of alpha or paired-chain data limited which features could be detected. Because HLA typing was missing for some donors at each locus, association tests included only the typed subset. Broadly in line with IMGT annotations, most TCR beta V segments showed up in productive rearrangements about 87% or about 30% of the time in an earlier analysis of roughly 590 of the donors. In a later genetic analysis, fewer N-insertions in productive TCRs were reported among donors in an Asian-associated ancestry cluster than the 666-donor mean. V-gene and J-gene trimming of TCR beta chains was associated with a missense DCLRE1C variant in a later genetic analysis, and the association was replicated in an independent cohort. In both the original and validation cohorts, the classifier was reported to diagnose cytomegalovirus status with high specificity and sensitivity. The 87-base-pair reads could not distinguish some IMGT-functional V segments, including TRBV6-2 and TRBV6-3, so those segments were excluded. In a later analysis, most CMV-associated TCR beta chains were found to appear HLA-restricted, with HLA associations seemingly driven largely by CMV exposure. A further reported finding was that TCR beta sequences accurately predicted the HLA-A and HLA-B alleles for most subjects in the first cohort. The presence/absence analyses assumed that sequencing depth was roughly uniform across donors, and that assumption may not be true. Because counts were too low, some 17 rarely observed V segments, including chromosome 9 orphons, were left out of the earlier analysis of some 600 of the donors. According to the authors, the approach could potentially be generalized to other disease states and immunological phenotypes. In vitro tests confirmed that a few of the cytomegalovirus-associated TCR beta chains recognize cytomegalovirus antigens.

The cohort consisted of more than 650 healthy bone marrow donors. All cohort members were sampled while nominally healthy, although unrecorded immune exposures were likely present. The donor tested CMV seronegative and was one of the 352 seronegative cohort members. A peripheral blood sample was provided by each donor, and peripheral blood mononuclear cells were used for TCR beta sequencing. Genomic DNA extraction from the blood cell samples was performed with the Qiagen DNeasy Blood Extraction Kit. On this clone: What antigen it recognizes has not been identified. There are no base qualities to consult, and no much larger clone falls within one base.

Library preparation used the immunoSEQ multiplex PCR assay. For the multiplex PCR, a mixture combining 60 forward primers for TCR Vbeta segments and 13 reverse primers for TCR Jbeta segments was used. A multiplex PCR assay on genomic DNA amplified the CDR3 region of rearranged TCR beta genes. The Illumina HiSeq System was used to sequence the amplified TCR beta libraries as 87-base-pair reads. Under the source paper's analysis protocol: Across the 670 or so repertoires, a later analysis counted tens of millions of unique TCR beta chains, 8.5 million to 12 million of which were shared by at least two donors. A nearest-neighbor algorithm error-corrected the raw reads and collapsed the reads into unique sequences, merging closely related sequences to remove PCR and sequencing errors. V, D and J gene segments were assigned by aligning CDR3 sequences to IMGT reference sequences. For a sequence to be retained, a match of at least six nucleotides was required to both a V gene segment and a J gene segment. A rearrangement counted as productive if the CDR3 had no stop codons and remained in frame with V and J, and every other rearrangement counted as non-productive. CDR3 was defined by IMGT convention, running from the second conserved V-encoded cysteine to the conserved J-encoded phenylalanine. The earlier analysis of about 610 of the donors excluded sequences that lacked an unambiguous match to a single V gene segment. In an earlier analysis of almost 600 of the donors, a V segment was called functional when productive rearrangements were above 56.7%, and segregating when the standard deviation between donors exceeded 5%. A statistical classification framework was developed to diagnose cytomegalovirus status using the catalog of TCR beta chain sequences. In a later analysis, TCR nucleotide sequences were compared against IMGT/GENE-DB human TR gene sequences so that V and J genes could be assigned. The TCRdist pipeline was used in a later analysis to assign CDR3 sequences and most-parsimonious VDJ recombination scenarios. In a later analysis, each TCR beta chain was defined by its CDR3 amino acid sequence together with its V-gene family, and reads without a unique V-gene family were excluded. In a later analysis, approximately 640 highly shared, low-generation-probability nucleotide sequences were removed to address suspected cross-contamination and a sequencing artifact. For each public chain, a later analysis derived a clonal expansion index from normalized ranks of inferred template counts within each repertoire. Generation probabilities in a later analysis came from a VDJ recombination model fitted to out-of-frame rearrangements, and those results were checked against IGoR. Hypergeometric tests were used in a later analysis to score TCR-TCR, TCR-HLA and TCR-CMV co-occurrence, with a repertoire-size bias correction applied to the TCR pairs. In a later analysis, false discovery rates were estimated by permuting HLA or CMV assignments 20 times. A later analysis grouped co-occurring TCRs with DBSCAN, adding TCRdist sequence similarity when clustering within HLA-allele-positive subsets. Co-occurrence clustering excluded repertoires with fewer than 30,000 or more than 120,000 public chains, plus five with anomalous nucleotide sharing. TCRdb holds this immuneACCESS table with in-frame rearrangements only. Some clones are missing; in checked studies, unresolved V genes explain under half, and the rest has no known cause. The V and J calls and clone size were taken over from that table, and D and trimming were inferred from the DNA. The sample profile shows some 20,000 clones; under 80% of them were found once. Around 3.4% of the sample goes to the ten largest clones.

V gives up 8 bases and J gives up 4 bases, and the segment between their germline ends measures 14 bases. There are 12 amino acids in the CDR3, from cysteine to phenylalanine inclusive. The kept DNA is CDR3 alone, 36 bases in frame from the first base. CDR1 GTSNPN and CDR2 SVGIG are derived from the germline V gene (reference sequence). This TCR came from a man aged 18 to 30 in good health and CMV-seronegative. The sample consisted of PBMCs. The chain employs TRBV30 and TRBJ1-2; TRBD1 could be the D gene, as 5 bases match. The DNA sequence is TGTGCCCGGGCTTCAGGGTCCTATGGCTACACCTTC. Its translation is CARASGSYGYTF. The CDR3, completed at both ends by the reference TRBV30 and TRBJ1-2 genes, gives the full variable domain SQTIHQWPATLVQPVGSPLSLECTVEGTSNPNLYWYRQAAGRGLQLLFYSVGIGQISSEVPQNLSASRPQDRQFILSSKKLLLSDSGFYLCARASGSYGYTFGSGTRLTVV.